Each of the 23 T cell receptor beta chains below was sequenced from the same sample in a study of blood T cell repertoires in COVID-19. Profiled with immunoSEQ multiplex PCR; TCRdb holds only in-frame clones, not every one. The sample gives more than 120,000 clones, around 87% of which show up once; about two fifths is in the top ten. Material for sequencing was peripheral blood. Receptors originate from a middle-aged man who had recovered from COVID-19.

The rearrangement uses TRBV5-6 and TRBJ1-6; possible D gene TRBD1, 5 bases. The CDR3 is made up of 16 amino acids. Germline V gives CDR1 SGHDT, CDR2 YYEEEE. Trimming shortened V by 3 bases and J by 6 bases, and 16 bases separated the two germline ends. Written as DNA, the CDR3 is TGTGCCAGCAGCTCGTTCGTGACAGCCTTTAATTCACCCCTCCACTTT. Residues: CASSSFVTAFNSPLHF.

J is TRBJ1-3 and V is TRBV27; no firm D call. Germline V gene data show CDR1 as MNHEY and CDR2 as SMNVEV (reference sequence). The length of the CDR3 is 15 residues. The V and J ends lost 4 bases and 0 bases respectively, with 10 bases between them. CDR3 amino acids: CASSSSRHSGNTIYF. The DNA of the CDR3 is TGTGCCAGCAGTTCTAGCCGCCACTCTGGAAACACCATATATTTT.

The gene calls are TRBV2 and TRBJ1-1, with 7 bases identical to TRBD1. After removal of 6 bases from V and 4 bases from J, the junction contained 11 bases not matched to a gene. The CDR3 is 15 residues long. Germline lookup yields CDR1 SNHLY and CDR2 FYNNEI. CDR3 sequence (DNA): TGTGCCAGCAGAAAGACAGGGTTGCTCGGCACTGAAGCTTTCTTT. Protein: CASRKTGLLGTEAFF. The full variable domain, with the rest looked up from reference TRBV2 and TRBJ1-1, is EPEVTQTPSHQVTQMGQEVILRCVPISNHLYFYWYRQILGQKVEFLVSFYNNEISEKSEIFDDQFSVERPDGSNFTLKIRSTKLEDSAMYFCASRKTGLLGTEAFFGQGTRLTVV.

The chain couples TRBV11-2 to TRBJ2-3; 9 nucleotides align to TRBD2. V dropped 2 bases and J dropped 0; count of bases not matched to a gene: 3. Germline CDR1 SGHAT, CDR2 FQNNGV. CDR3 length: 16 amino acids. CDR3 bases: TGTGCCAGCAGCTTAACTAGCGGGCTAAGCACAGATACGCAGTATTTT. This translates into CASSLTSGLSTDTQYF.

CDR3 protein: CASSTGQGSSTF. The DNA of the CDR3 is TGCGCCAGCAGCACGGGACAGGGGAGCTCAACTTTC. The chain employs TRBV5-1 and TRBJ2-6, with 10 bases aligning to TRBD1. Germline V gene data show CDR1 as SGHRS and CDR2 as YFSETQ. The CDR3 is 12 amino acids. With V trimmed by 4 bases and J by 19 bases, 8 bases remained unmatched.

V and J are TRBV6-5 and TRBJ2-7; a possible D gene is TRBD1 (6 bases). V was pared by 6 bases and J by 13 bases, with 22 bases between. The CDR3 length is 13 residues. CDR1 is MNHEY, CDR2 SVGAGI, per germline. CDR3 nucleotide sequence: TGTGCCAGCAGATCACTCAGTCGGGACAACTCCTACTTC. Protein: CASRSLSRDNSYF.

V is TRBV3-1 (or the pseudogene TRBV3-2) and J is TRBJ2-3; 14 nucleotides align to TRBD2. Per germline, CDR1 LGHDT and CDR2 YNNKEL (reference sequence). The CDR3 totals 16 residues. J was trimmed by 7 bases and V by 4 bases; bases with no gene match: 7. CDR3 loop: CASSPTSGGALYTQYF. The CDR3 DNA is TGTGCCAGCAGCCCGACTAGCGGGGGGGCCCTTTATACGCAGTATTTT.

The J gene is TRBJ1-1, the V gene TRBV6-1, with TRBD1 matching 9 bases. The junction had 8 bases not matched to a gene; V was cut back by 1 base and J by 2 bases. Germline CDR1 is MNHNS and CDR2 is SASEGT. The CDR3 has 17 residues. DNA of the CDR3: TGTGCCAGCAGTGAAGACTACGGACAGGGGAGAAACACTGAAGCTTTCTTT. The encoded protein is CASSEDYGQGRNTEAFF.

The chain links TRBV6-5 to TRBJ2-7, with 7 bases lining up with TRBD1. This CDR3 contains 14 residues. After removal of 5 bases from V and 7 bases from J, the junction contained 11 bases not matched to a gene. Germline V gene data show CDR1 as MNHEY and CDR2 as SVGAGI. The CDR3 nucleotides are TGTGCCAGCAGTCGACTCAGGACAGGCGCGGAGCAGTACTTC. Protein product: CASSRLRTGAEQYF.

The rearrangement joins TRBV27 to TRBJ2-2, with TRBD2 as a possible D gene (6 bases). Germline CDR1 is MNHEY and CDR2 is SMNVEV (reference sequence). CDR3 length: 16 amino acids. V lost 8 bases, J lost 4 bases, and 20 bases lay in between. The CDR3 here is CASAPDIWGGTGELFF. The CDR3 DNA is TGTGCCAGCGCCCCTGATATATGGGGAGGCACCGGGGAGCTGTTTTTT.

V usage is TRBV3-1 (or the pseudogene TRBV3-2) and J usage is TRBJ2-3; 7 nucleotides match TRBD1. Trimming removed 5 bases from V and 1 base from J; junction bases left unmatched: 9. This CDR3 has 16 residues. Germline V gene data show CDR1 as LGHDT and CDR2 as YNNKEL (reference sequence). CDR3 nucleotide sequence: TGTGCCAGCAGCTCACGCGTAGGACAGGGCACAGATACGCAGTATTTT. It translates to CASSSRVGQGTDTQYF.

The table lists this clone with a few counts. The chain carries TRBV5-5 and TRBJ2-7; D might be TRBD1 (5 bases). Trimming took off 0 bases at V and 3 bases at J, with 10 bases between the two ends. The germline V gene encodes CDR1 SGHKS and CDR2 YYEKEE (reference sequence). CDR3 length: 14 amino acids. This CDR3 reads CASSLEWQGYEQYF. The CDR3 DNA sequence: TGTGCCAGCAGCTTGGAATGGCAGGGCTACGAGCAGTACTTC. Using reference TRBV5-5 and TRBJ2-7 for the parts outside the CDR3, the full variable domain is DAGVTQSPTHLIKTRGQQVTLRCSPISGHKSVSWYQQVLGQGPQFIFQYYEKEERGRGNFPDRFSARQFPNYSSELNVNALLLGDSALYLCASSLEWQGYEQYFGPGTRLTVT.

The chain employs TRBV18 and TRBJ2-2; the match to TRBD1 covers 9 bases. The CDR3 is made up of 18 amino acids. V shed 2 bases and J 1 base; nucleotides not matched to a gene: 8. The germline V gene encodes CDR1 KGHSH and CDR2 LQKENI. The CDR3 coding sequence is TGTGCCAGCTCACCAGGGGGGTGGGGACAGGGGAACACCGGGGAGCTGTTTTTT. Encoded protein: CASSPGGWGQGNTGELFF.

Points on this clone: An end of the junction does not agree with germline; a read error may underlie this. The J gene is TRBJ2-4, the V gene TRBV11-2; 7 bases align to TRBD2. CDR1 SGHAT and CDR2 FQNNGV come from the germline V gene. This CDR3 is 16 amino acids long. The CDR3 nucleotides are TGTGCCTGCAGCGGTAGGCTAGCGGAGGGCAAAAACATTCAGTACTTC. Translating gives CACSGRLAEGKNIQYF. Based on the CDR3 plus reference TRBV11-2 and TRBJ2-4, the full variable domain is EAGVAQSPRYKIIEKRQSVAFWCNPISGHATLYWYQQILGQGPKLLIQFQNNGVVDDSQLPKDRFSAERLKGVDSTLKIQPAKLEDSAVYLCACSGRLAEGKNIQYFGAGTRLSVL.

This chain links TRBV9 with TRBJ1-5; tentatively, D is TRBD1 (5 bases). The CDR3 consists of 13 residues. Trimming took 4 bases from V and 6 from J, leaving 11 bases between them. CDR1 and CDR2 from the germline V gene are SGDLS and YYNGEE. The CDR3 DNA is TGTGCCAGCAGCCTGGGACTTTCTCAGCCCCAGCATTTT. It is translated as CASSLGLSQPQHF. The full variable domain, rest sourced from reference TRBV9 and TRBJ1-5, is DSGVTQTPKHLITATGQRVTLRCSPRSGDLSVYWYQQSLDQGLQFLIQYYNGEERAKGNILERFSAQQFPDLHSELNLSSLELGDSALYFCASSLGLSQPQHFGDGTRLSIL.

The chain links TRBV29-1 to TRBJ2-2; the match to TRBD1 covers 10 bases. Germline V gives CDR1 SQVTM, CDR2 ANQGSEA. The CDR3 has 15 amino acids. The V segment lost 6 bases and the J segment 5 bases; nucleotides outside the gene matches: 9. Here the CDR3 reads CSVSTGTGVTGELFF. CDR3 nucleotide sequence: TGCAGCGTATCGACCGGGACAGGGGTTACCGGGGAGCTGTTTTTT.

The CDR3 nucleotides read TGCGCCAGCAGCCAAGGACTCCAATCTAGCACAGATACGCAGTATTTT. Protein: CASSQGLQSSTDTQYF. The chain links TRBV4-1 to TRBJ2-3; D remains ambiguous. V lost 1 base, J lost 0 bases, and 11 bases lay in between. CDR3 length: 16 residues. Germline V gives CDR1 MGHRA, CDR2 YSYEKL.

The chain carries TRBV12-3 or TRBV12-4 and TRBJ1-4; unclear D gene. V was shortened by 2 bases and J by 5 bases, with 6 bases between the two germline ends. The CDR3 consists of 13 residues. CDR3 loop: CASSLFLNEKLFF. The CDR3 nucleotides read TGTGCCAGCAGTTTATTCCTGAATGAAAAACTGTTTTTT.

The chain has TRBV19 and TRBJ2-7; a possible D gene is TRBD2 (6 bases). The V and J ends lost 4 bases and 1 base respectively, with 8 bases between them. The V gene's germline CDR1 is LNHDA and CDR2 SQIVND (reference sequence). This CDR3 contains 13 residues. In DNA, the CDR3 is TGTGCCAGTAGTAGGGACTGGTCCTACGAGCAGTACTTC. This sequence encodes CASSRDWSYEQYF.

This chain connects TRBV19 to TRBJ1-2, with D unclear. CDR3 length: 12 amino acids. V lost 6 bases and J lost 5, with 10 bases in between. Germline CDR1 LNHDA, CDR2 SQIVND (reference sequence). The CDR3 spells CASSPGIYGYTF. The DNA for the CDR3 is TGTGCCAGTAGCCCCGGGATTTATGGCTACACCTTC.

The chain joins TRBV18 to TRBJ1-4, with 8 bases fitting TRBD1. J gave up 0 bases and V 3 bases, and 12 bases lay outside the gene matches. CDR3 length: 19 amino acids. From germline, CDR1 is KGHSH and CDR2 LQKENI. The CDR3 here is CASSPVSGGQGATNEKLFF. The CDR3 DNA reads TGTGCCAGCTCACCGGTCTCAGGGGGCCAGGGTGCAACTAATGAAAAACTGTTTTTT.

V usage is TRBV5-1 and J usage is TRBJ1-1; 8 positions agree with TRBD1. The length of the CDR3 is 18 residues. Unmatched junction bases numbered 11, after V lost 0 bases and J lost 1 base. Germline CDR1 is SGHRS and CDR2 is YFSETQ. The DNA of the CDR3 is TGCGCCAGCAGCTTGGCCGTAGGACAGGGCATCGGGAACACTGAAGCTTTCTTT. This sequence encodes CASSLAVGQGIGNTEAFF.

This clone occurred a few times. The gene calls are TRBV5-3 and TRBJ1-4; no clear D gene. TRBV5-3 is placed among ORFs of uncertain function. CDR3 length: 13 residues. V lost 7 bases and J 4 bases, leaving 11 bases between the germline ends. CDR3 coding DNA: TGTGCCAGACGGCAGGCTGATAATGAAAAACTGTTTTTT. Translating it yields CARRQADNEKLFF.